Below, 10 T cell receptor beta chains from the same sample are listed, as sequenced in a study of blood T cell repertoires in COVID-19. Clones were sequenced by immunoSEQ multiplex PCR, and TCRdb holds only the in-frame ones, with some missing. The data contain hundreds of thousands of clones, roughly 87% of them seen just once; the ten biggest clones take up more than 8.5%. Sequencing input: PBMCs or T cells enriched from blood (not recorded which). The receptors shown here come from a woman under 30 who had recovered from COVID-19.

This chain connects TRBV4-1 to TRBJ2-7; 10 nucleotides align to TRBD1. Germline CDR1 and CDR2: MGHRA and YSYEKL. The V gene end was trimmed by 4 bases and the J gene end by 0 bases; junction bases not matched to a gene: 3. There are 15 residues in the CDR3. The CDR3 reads CASSLRQGASYEQYF. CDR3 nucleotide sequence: TGCGCCAGCAGCCTCAGACAGGGGGCCTCCTACGAGCAGTACTTC.

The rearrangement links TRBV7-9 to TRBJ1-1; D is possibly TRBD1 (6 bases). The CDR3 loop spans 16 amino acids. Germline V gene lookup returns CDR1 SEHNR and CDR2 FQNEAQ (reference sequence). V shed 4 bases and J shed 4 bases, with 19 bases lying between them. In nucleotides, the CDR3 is TGTGCCAGCAGCTACCCCCCGGGGGGCGCGCCCACTGAAGCTTTCTTT. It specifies CASSYPPGGAPTEAFF. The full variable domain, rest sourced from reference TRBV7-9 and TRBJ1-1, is DTGVSQNPRHKITKRGQNVTFRCDPISEHNRLYWYRQTLGQGPEFLTYFQNEAQLEKSRLLSDRFSAERPKGSFSTLEIQRTEQGDSAMYLCASSYPPGGAPTEAFFGQGTRLTVV.

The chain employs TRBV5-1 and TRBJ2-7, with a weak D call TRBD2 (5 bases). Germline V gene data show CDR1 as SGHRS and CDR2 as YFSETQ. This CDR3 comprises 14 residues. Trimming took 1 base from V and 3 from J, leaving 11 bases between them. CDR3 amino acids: CASSLSVLDYEQYF. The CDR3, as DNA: TGCGCCAGCAGCTTGTCTGTACTAGACTACGAGCAGTACTTC.

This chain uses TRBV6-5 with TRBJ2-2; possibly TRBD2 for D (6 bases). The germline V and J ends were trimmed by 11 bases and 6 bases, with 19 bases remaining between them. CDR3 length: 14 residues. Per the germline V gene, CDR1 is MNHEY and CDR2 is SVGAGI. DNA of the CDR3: TGTGCCGTCACGGACGGGCCGGGGGCCGGGGAGCTGTTTTTT. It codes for CAVTDGPGAGELFF.

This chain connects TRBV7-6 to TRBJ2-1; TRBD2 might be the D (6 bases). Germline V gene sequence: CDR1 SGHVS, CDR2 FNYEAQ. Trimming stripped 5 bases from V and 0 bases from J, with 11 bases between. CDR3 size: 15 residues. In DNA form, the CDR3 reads TGTGCCAGCAGCCTGGACTACGGCTCCTACAATGAGCAGTTCTTC. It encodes CASSLDYGSYNEQFF.

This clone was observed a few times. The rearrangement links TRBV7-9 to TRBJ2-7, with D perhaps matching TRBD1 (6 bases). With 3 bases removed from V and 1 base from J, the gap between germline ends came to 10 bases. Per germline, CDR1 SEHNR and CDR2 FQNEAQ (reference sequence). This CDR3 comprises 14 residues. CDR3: CASSLAGESYEQYF. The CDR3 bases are TGTGCCAGCAGCTTGGCAGGGGAGTCCTACGAGCAGTACTTC. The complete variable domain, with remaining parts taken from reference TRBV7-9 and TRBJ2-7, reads DTGVSQNPRHKITKRGQNVTFRCDPISEHNRLYWYRQTLGQGPEFLTYFQNEAQLEKSRLLSDRFSAERPKGSFSTLEIQRTEQGDSAMYLCASSLAGESYEQYFGPGTRLTVT.

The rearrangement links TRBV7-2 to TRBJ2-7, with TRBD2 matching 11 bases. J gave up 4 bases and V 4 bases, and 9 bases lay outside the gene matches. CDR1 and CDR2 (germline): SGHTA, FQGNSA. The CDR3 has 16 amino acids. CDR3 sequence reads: CASSSGSGRAGYEQYF. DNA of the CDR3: TGTGCCAGCAGCTCTGGTAGCGGGAGGGCCGGGTACGAGCAGTACTTC.

CDR3 in amino acids: CASSLGWDRAYEQYF. The DNA for the CDR3 is TGTGCCAGCAGTCTAGGTTGGGACAGGGCCTACGAGCAGTACTTC. The chain combines TRBV27 with TRBJ2-7; TRBD1 matches 9 bases. From germline, CDR1 is MNHEY and CDR2 SMNVEV (reference sequence). The CDR3 is made up of 15 amino acids. V lost 5 bases and J lost 2; bases outside the gene matches: 7.

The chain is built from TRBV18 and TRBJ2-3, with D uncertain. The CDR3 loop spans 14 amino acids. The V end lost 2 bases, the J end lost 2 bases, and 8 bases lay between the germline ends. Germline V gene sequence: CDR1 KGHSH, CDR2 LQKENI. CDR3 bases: TGTGCCAGCTCACCAAGTGACTTCACAGATACGCAGTATTTT. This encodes CASSPSDFTDTQYF.

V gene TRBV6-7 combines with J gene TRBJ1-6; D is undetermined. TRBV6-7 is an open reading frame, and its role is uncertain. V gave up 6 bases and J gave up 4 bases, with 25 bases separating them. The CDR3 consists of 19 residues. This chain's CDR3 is CASSPRVVSSSGYNSPLHF. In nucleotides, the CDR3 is TGTGCCAGCAGCCCACGGGTGGTCAGCTCGAGCGGATATAATTCACCCCTCCACTTT.